Each of the 2 T cell receptor beta chains below was sequenced from the same sample in a study of early T cells in non-severe SARS-CoV-2 infection. TCRdb re-called the 5' RACE reads with MiXCR, one entry per CDR3 protein. The sample records some 58,000 distinct CDR3 sequences, approximately 10% being singletons. The starting material was whole blood, obtained at baseline. The source is an adult who was a healthcare worker with PCR-confirmed SARS-CoV-2 infection or an uninfected control (not recorded which).

This clonotype has more than one count but fewer than ten. The chain joins TRBV12-3 or TRBV12-4 to TRBJ1-1; TRBD1 matches 7 bases. V dropped 5 bases and J dropped 7; count of bases not matched to a gene: 10. CDR3 length: 14 amino acids. The CDR3 DNA sequence: TGTGCCAGCAGTCCCCACCATCAGGGGGGTGAAGCTTTCTTT. Translation gives CASSPHHQGGEAFF.

The chain recombines TRBV4-3 with TRBJ2-1; unclear D gene. Germline lookup yields CDR1 LGHNA and CDR2 YSLEER. Trimming left V 2 bases short and J 13 bases short, with 15 bases between. The CDR3 consists of 13 residues. The chain's CDR3 is CASSQTTATIQFF. DNA of the CDR3: TGCGCCAGCAGCCAAACTACAGCCACCATTCAGTTCTTC.